This section outlines one TCR beta chain sequence together with its context. Its antigen is undetermined. Since the CDR3 does not end with the conserved phenylalanine or tryptophan, this likely comes from a read error. The data derive from a study of cytomegalovirus exposure and HLA in healthy donors. Overall study: Membership in the Caucasian-associated ancestry cluster was found for around four fifths of almost 400 genotyped donors. Whole-study results and caveats: Apparent HLA restriction characterized most CMV-associated TCR beta chains in a later analysis.

Healthy bone marrow donors made up the donor group. PCR was performed using 60 Vbeta and 13 Jbeta primers. The assay was immunoSEQ multiplex PCR, and TCRdb's table has in-frame clones only and misses some. This sample yields about 200,000 clones, of which around three quarters are seen a single time; about 1.7% belongs to the top ten. The sequence came from a woman aged 30 to 39 in good health and CMV-seronegative. Input material: PBMCs.

CDR3 sequence (DNA): TGTGCCAGCAGATCAACAGGTTTTTCTGGGACTGAAGCTTTCCTT. As protein: CASRSTGFSGTEAFL. This rearrangement joins TRBV6-4 to TRBJ1-1, with D perhaps matching TRBD1 (5 bases). The V end was cut by 6 bases, the J end by 5 bases, with 19 bases between. The CDR3 consists of 15 residues. Germline values: CDR1 MRHNA, CDR2 SNTAGT.